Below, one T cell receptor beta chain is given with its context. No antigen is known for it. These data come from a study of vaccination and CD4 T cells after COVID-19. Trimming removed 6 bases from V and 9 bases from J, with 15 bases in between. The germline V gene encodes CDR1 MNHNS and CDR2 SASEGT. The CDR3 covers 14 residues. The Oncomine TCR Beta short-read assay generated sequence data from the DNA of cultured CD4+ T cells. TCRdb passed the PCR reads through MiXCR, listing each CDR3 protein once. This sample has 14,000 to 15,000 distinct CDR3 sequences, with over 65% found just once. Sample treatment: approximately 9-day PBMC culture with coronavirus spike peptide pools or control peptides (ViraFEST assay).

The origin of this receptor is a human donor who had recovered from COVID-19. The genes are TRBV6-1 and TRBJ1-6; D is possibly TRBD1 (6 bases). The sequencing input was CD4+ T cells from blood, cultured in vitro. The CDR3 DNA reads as TGTGCCAGCAGGGTGACAGGCAGGGTTTCACCCCTCCACTTT. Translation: CASRVTGRVSPLHF.